Listed here are 8 T cell receptor beta chains from one sample, sequenced in a study of T-cell memory formation after mild COVID-19. TCRdb recomputed calls from the 5' RACE reads with MiXCR, one row per CDR3 protein. The sample has about 100,000 distinct CDR3 sequences, around 10% seen once; the top ten hold roughly two fifths. Sequencing was performed on PBMCs or a T cell subset sorted from them (not recorded which). The receptors here all came from a man younger than 35 who had mild COVID-19 (a few samples of this study predate the infection). Cell type and time point are not known.

This clonotype was picked up a small number of times. The chain carries TRBV7-9 and TRBJ2-2, with D tentatively TRBD1 (5 bases). CDR1 and CDR2 (germline): SEHNR, FQNEAQ (reference sequence). Trimming left V 5 bases short and J 4 bases short, with 11 bases between. This CDR3 is built from 14 residues. The CDR3 coding sequence is TGTGCCAGCAGCCCGAACAGGCCCACCGGGGAGCTGTTTTTT. It codes for CASSPNRPTGELFF. The whole variable domain, filled in from reference TRBV7-9 and TRBJ2-2, reads DTGVSQNPRHKITKRGQNVTFRCDPISEHNRLYWYRQTLGQGPEFLTYFQNEAQLEKSRLLSDRFSAERPKGSFSTLEIQRTEQGDSAMYLCASSPNRPTGELFFGEGSRLTVL.

This clonotype was counted a few times. The chain has TRBV4-1 and TRBJ2-7, with D uncertain. Deletions cut 1 base from V and 3 bases from J, with 10 bases between. This CDR3 has 14 residues. Germline V gives CDR1 MGHRA, CDR2 YSYEKL. The CDR3 nucleotides read TGCGCCAGCAGCCAAGTGCCCTCGGGCTACGAGCAGTACGTC. Translating gives CASSQVPSGYEQYV.

The sample holds a few counts of this clonotype. The chain recombines TRBV6-2 or TRBV6-3 with TRBJ2-7; possible D gene TRBD2, 6 bases. V shed 0 bases and J shed 4 bases, with 13 bases lying between them. CDR1 is MNHEY, CDR2 SVGEGT, per germline. CDR3 size: 15 residues. This CDR3 is CASSYSVQEGYEQYV. The CDR3 DNA follows: TGTGCCAGCAGTTACTCGGTACAGGAGGGGTACGAGCAGTACGTC.

The chain has TRBV10-3 and TRBJ2-5, with 7 bases that match TRBD2. The CDR3 has 14 residues. Germline assignment: CDR1 ENHRY and CDR2 SYGVKD. Trimming at V came to 6 bases and at J to 4 bases, leaving 8 bases not matched to a gene. This CDR3 is CAIRGEGLGETQYF. The CDR3 bases are TGTGCCATCAGGGGGGAGGGCCTTGGAGAGACCCAGTACTTC.

There are many counts of this clonotype. The rearrangement joins TRBV5-1 to TRBJ1-1; D is undetermined. The CDR3 consists of 13 residues. Germline CDR1 and CDR2: SGHRS and YFSETQ. Trimming took off 1 base at V and 1 base at J, with 5 bases between the two ends. This CDR3 reads CASSLTRNTEAFF. CDR3 DNA: TGCGCCAGCAGCTTGACCAGGAACACTGAAGCTTTCTTT.

The CDR3 region is CSPRGSRTGELFF. The CDR3 DNA follows: TGCAGCCCCCGGGGTAGTAGGACCGGGGAGCTGTTTTTT. This chain connects TRBV29-1 to TRBJ2-2; D may be TRBD2 (5 bases). Germline lookup yields CDR1 SQVTM and CDR2 ANQGSEA. This CDR3 spans 13 amino acids. Trimming stripped 8 bases from V and 5 bases from J, with 15 bases between.

There are a few counts of this clonotype. The chain is built from TRBV2 and TRBJ2-2, with D possibly TRBD2 on 6 matching bases. The CDR3 has 14 residues. Germline loops: CDR1 SNHLY, CDR2 FYNNEI. The ends were cut back, 6 bases at V and 5 bases at J, with 13 bases in the middle. Here the CDR3 reads CASSPNGGTGELFF. The DNA for the CDR3 is TGTGCCAGCAGCCCTAATGGGGGGACCGGGGAGCTGTTTTTT.

The V call is TRBV12-3 or TRBV12-4, the J call TRBJ2-1; D possibly corresponds to TRBD1 (5 bases). Trimming removed 3 bases at V and 5 bases at J, with 11 bases between. This CDR3 spans 14 amino acids. The CDR3: CASSLSDRNNEQFF. For the CDR3, the DNA is TGTGCCAGCAGTTTGTCTGACAGAAACAATGAGCAGTTCTTC.